This T cell receptor beta chain was profiled in a study of blood T cell repertoires in COVID-19. Study in general: In each case, the material was cDNA or gDNA derived from T cells, B-cell-depleted T cells, or PBMCs.

This clone came up once. Assay used: immunoSEQ multiplex PCR; TCRdb lists only in-frame clones, some missing. The sample consists of approximately 31,000 clones, 80% to 90% of them appearing once. This clonotype was obtained from a woman of 80 years or more with active or convalescent COVID-19. The sequenced sample was peripheral blood.

The CDR3, as DNA: TGTGCCAGCAGTGATGAGGTCGGGGGGGGGAGGACAGATACGCAGTATTTT. It yields the protein CASSDEVGGGRTDTQYF. The rearrangement joins TRBV2 to TRBJ2-3; 8 bases agree with TRBD2. This CDR3 is built from 17 residues. Germline assignment: CDR1 SNHLY and CDR2 FYNNEI. V dropped 3 bases and J dropped 3; count of bases not matched to a gene: 11. The variable domain in full, with the rest retrieved from reference TRBV2 and TRBJ2-3, is EPEVTQTPSHQVTQMGQEVILRCVPISNHLYFYWYRQILGQKVEFLVSFYNNEISEKSEIFDDQFSVERPDGSNFTLKIRSTKLEDSAMYFCASSDEVGGGRTDTQYFGPGTRLTVL.